The rows below give T cell receptor beta chains drawn from one sample of a study of siplizumab effects on memory and regulatory T cells. Generated by immunoSEQ multiplex PCR, the TCRdb table keeps only in-frame clones and is missing some. The sample has some 100,000 clones, 90% to 95% seen once. The specimen was CD8+ T cells sorted from blood. The receptors derive from a human donor in good health. The CDR3 runs from the conserved cysteine through the conserved F or W. A D gene is named only where the DNA matches it firmly. Part of the rows lack a size; the others show once, few, many or a class for expanded clones.

>TRBJ2-2|TRBD1|16|TRBV9|-
TGTGCCAGCAGCGTAGTTCAGGGGGAGAACACCGGGGAGCTGTTTTTT
CASSVVQGENTGELFF
>TRBJ2-5|-|16|TRBV9|-
TGTGCCAGCAGCCCTGGTATAGATCCCATCCAAGAGACCCAGTACTTC
CASSPGIDPIQETQYF
>TRBJ2-1|-|15|TRBV19|-
TGTGCCAGTAGGCTGGCCGGACTACCCAACAATGAGCAGTTCTTC
CASRLAGLPNNEQFF
>TRBJ1-2|TRBD1|13|TRBV6-1|-
TGTGCCAGCAGCGGACAGGAATTTTATGGCTACACCTTC
CASSGQEFYGYTF
>TRBJ1-2|-|13|TRBV19|-
TGTGCCAGTAGTCCCGGACTTAGCATTGGCTACACCTTC
CASSPGLSIGYTF
>TRBJ2-1|TRBD2|15|TRBV27|-
TGTGCCAGCAGCCCCGGGACTAGAGCCTACAATGAGCAGTTCTTC
CASSPGTRAYNEQFF
>TRBJ1-2|-|14|TRBV27|-
TGTGCCAGCAGTCTAACGGGAGTTGACTATGGCTACACCTTC
CASSLTGVDYGYTF
>TRBJ2-5|-|13|TRBV2|-
TGTGCCAGCAGTCCTGTGACAGGAGAGACCCAGTACTTC
CASSPVTGETQYF
>TRBJ1-5|-|14|TRBV27|-
TGTGCCAGCAGTTTAGAGGGTCGCAATCAGCCCCAGCATTTT
CASSLEGRNQPQHF
>TRBJ1-2|-|15|TRBV4-3|-
TGCGCCAGCAGCCCCAACGGACAGAGCGGCTATGGCTACACCTTC
CASSPNGQSGYGYTF
>TRBJ1-6|-|14|TRBV4-1|-
TGCGCCAGCAGCCAGGCTGTCGGGAATTCACCCCTCCACTTT
CASSQAVGNSPLHF
>TRBJ1-1|-|15|TRBV15|-
TGTGCCACCAGCTACGAGGACGGGATGAACACTGAAGCTTTCTTT
CATSYEDGMNTEAFF
>TRBJ2-7|-|14|TRBV5-6|-
TGTGCCAGCAGCCTAGGACGGGACTCCTACGAGCAGTACTTC
CASSLGRDSYEQYF
>TRBJ1-1|TRBD1|16|TRBV13|-
TGTGCCAGCAGCATAGACAGGGGCCCAATGAACACTGAAGCTTTCTTT
CASSIDRGPMNTEAFF
>TRBJ2-7|-|15|TRBV13|-
TGTGCCAGCAGCCCCGACACAGGGTCCCCCTACGAGCAGTACTTC
CASSPDTGSPYEQYF
>TRBJ2-1|-|14|TRBV7-7|-
TGTGCTAGCAGCTTAGTCCTCGGGGCTAATGAGCAGTTCTTC
CASSLVLGANEQFF
>TRBJ1-1|-|14|TRBV7-2|few
TGTGCCAGCAGCTTACAGTCCTGGCACACTGAAGCTTTCTTT
CASSLQSWHTEAFF
>TRBJ1-1|-|17|TRBV5-6|-
TGTGCCAGCAGCTTGGGAGGGCGCTCCCCTTTGAACACTGAAGCTTTCTTT
CASSLGGRSPLNTEAFF
>TRBJ1-6|-|16|TRBV7-9|-
TGTGCCAGCAGCCAACCTCCGGTGGGGCTGAATTCACCCCTCCACTTT
CASSQPPVGLNSPLHF
>TRBJ1-2|-|13|TRBV19|-
TGTGCCAGTAGTATTGGGGACGGCTATGGCTACACCTTC
CASSIGDGYGYTF
>TRBJ1-2|-|17|TRBV4-3|-
TGCGCCAGCAGCCAAGAGAGGGGGACAACCGCTAACTATGGCTACACCTTC
CASSQERGTTANYGYTF
>TRBJ2-2|TRBD1|17|TRBV7-3|-
TGTGCCAGCAGTTCTGACAGGGGGCAAATGAACACCGGGGAGCTGTTTTTT
CASSSDRGQMNTGELFF
>TRBJ1-3|-|13|TRBV30|-
TGTGCCTGGACTGGGAACTCTGGAAACACCATATATTTT
CAWTGNSGNTIYF
>TRBJ2-5|-|15|TRBV2|-
TGTGCCAGCAGTGAGGGGCAGGGGTTGGGAGAGACCCAGTACTTC
CASSEGQGLGETQYF
>TRBJ1-1|TRBD1|16|TRBV4-1|-
TGCGCCAGCAGCCAAGGGACAGGGGGTAAGAACACTGAAGCTTTCTTT
CASSQGTGGKNTEAFF
>TRBJ2-2|-|16|TRBV7-9|once
TGTGCCAGCAGCTTAGGCGGGCTAGACGACACCGGGGAGCTGTTTTTT
CASSLGGLDDTGELFF
>TRBJ2-1|TRBD2|14|TRBV7-9|-
TGTGCCAGCAGCGAAGTAGCGGGGGGGCATGAGCAGTTCTTC
CASSEVAGGHEQFF
>TRBJ2-1|TRBD1|16|TRBV27|-
TGTGCCAGCAGTTTATCGGGACAGGGAACCTACAATGAGCAGTTCTTC
CASSLSGQGTYNEQFF
>TRBJ2-3|-|15|TRBV19|-
TGTGCCAGTAGTATTCAGGGACCCCCCACAGATACGCAGTATTTT
CASSIQGPPTDTQYF
>TRBJ1-1|-|14|TRBV7-3|-
TGTGCCAGCAGCTTAGCGGGGACGGGCACTGAAGCTTTCTTT
CASSLAGTGTEAFF
>TRBJ2-2|-|13|TRBV12-5|-
TGTGCTAGTGGTTTATGGGGGTCCGGGGAGCTGTTTTTT
CASGLWGSGELFF
>TRBJ2-2|TRBD2|18|TRBV4-3|-
TGCGCCAGCAGCCAAGCCCCCTGGGGGGAGGGGAACACCGGGGAGCTGTTTTTT
CASSQAPWGEGNTGELFF
>TRBJ2-1|-|17|TRBV12-2|-
TGTGCAAGTCGCTTCTTACTTCGACACCACTCCTACAATGAGCAGTTCTTC
CASRFLLRHHSYNEQFF
>TRBJ1-1|-|18|TRBV12-5|-
TGTGCTAGTGGTTTCCAGGCGGGTCTCGAATTAACGAACACTGAAGCTTTCTTT
CASGFQAGLELTNTEAFF
>TRBJ1-4|-|14|TRBV5-1|-
TGCGCCAGCAGCTCGGGAGAAACTAATGAAAAACTGTTTTTT
CASSSGETNEKLFF
>TRBJ2-1|TRBD2|20|TRBV27|-
TGTGCCAGCAGTTTATCCCAATTCCCAACTACTAGCGGGAGGGATAATGAGCAGTTCTTC
CASSLSQFPTTSGRDNEQFF
>TRBJ2-7|TRBD1|15|TRBV27|-
TGTGCCAGCAGTTTATACGGGGACAGTATCTACGAGCAGTACTTC
CASSLYGDSIYEQYF
>TRBJ1-2|-|14|TRBV6-1|-
TGTGCCAGCAGTGAAAAGGGGGTAGACTATGGCTACACCTTC
CASSEKGVDYGYTF
>TRBJ2-3|-|13|TRBV9|-
TGTGCCAGCAGCGTGGACAGCTCGGATACGCAGTATTTT
CASSVDSSDTQYF
>TRBJ1-2|-|14|TRBV19|-
TGTGCCAGTAGTGGAACAGGCCTTGCCTATGGCTACACCTTC
CASSGTGLAYGYTF
>TRBJ2-2|-|11|TRBV19|-
TGTGCCAGTATGAACACCGGGGAGCTGTTTTTT
CASMNTGELFF
>TRBJ2-2|-|15|TRBV4-2|-
TGTGCCAGCAGCCAAGATGGGCTTAACACCGGGGAGCTGTTTTTT
CASSQDGLNTGELFF
>TRBJ1-1|-|12|TRBV19|-
TGTGCCAGTAGTCGCGGGAACACTGAAGCTTTCTTT
CASSRGNTEAFF
>TRBJ2-7|TRBD1|13|TRBV7-9|once
TGTGCCAGCAGCAAGACAGGGAGCTACGAGCAGTACTTC
CASSKTGSYEQYF
>TRBJ2-3|TRBD2|16|TRBV7-9|-
TGTGCCAGCAGTTGGCCGACTAGCGGGAGTGCAGATACGCAGTATTTT
CASSWPTSGSADTQYF
>TRBJ1-1|-|18|TRBV11-2|-
TGTGCCAGCAGCTTAGATTGGCCAGGGAGTCGGGGTAACACTGAAGCTTTCTTT
CASSLDWPGSRGNTEAFF
>TRBJ1-2|TRBD1|14|TRBV5-4|-
TGTGCCAGCAGCCCCTACAGGGGGACGGAGGGCTACACCTTC
CASSPYRGTEGYTF
>TRBJ2-7|-|14|TRBV5-6|-
TGTGCCAGCAGCTTGGCCACGGGGGTCAACGAGCAGTACTTC
CASSLATGVNEQYF
>TRBJ2-5|-|14|TRBV19|-
TGTGCCAGTAGCCTATTCGGAGGCCAAGAGACCCAGTACTTC
CASSLFGGQETQYF